Sequencing of this T cell receptor (beta chain) was carried out in a study of cytomegalovirus exposure and HLA in healthy donors. Background on the study: An early release of data contained approximately 80 million unique TCRs, which came from HLA-typed donors.

This CDR3 has 14 residues. In germline, CDR1 is LNHDA, CDR2 SQIVND (reference sequence). V trimming: 1 base; J trimming: 1 base; junction bases outside the gene matches: 1. A remark on this clone: Its antigen is still unknown.

Study results and limitations: A highly shared variant cluster was judged a likely technical artifact. The analysis excluded some indistinguishable V segments, including TRBV6-2 and TRBV6-3.

PCR was performed using 60 Vbeta and 13 Jbeta primers. Data came from immunoSEQ multiplex PCR; TCRdb stores just in-frame clones and leaves some out. This sample has over 200,000 clones; approximately 80% occur once, and the top ten carry over 0.5%. The sequence was collected from a woman between 35 and 50 years old in good health and CMV-seronegative. Sequencing was done on a sample of PBMCs. The chain combines TRBV19 with TRBJ2-7, with 7 bases aligning to TRBD1. CDR3 bases: TGTGCCAGTAGTATAGGGGACAGTTCCTACGAGCAGTACTTC. Protein sequence: CASSIGDSSYEQYF.